This T cell receptor beta chain is from a study of identical twins. Study-level findings and limits: Weaker excess sharing between twins was seen in beta out-of-frame sequences. Excess low generation probability was seen in twin-shared out-of-frame alpha sequences.

This CDR3 is 11 amino acids long. The V end was cut by 2 bases, the J end by 6 bases, with 7 bases between. Germline lookup yields CDR1 DFQATT and CDR2 SNEGSKA (reference sequence). This clonotype was recorded a few times. Its antigen is still unknown. Template switching (which added a universal primer site) was used, and cDNA carried unique molecular identifiers. Each CDR3 protein gets one entry after TCRdb re-called the 5' RACE reads with MiXCR. This table holds 1.5 million to 2 million distinct CDR3 sequences, 32% found once. This receptor was obtained from a newborn girl in good health. Material for sequencing was cord blood. The gene calls are TRBV20-1 and TRBJ1-2; the D is unclear. This chain's CDR3 is CSARSGDGYTF. In nucleotides, the CDR3 is TGCAGTGCTAGATCGGGCGATGGCTACACCTTC.